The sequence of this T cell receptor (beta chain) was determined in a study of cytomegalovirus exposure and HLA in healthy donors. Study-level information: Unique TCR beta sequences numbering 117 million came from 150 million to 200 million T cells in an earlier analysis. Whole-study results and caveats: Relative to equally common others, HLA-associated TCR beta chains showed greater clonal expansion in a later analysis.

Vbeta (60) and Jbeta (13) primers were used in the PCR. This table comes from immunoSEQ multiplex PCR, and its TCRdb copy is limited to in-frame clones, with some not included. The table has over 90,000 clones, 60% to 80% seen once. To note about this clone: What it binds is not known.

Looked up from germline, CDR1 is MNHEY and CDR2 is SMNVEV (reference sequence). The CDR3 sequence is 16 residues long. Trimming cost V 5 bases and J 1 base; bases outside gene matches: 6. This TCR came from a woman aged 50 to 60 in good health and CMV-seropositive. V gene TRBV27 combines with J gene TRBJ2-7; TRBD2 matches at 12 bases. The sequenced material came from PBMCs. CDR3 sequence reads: CASSPGLAGQSYEQYF. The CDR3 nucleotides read TGTGCCAGCAGTCCAGGACTAGCGGGACAGTCCTACGAGCAGTACTTC.